These 32 T cell receptor beta chains came from one sample sequenced in a study of metastatic and nonmetastatic thyroid tumors. Each patient came to thyroid surgery without any prior treatment (of any kind). TCRdb re-called the PCR reads via MiXCR. The sample consists of fewer than 100,000 clones, about 16% of them appearing once. Sequenced sample: blood. The source is a female donor with papillary thyroid cancer or a benign thyroid nodule (not recorded which). Some clones in this sample may be carry-over from other donors' samples.

This clone was seen many times. V is TRBV5-1 and J is TRBJ1-1; D not resolved. The CDR3 spans 14 residues. Germline-derived CDR1 and CDR2 are SGHRS and YFSETQ. The V end was cut by 2 bases, the J end by 2 bases, with 10 bases between. The CDR3 protein is CASSLWRENTEAFF. The DNA of the CDR3 is TGCGCCAGCAGCTTATGGCGGGAAAACACTGAAGCTTTCTTT.

Points on this clone: A much larger clone differs from this one at a single base, so this may be a read error. The V and J genes are TRBV6-1 and TRBJ2-4; D unresolved. Trimming pared 5 bases from V and 8 bases from J, leaving 19 bases between. Looked up from germline, CDR1 is MNHNS and CDR2 is SASEGT. The CDR3 is made up of 15 amino acids. The CDR3 nucleotides are TGTGCCAGCAGTCCGGCTTCGGCGTGGGAAGACATTCAGTACTTC. Protein product: CASSPASAWEDIQYF.

In this sample, this clone turned up many times. The chain links TRBV7-9 to TRBJ2-4; D is uncertain. V was clipped by 8 bases and J by 8 bases, with 13 bases between them. Germline CDR1 SEHNR, CDR2 FQNEAQ (reference sequence). There are 12 residues in the CDR3. The CDR3: CASVYSGDIQYF. CDR3 DNA sequence: TGTGCCAGCGTCTACTCGGGTGACATTCAGTACTTC.

In this sample, this clone turned up many times. The rearrangement uses TRBV2 and TRBJ2-7, with 8 bases that match TRBD1. Germline V gene lookup returns CDR1 SNHLY and CDR2 FYNNEI. V lost 5 bases and J lost 4; bases outside the gene matches: 10. This CDR3 region has 15 residues. The CDR3 DNA reads as TGTGCCAGCAGTCCCCCTCGACAGGGGCAGTACGAGCAGTACTTC. Its translation is CASSPPRQGQYEQYF. The entire variable domain, with the rest obtained from reference TRBV2 and TRBJ2-7, is as follows: EPEVTQTPSHQVTQMGQEVILRCVPISNHLYFYWYRQILGQKVEFLVSFYNNEISEKSEIFDDQFSVERPDGSNFTLKIRSTKLEDSAMYFCASSPPRQGQYEQYFGPGTRLTVT.

This clone was counted at least ten times. The V gene is TRBV4-2, the J gene TRBJ2-7, with 8 bases lining up with TRBD1. The germline V gene encodes CDR1 LGHNA and CDR2 YNFKEQ. The CDR3 length is 16 residues. Trimming at V came to 1 base and at J to 0 bases, leaving 5 bases not matched to a gene. This CDR3 is CASSQATGGHSYEQYF. The CDR3 nucleotides are TGTGCCAGCAGCCAAGCTACAGGGGGACACTCCTACGAGCAGTACTTC.

This clone was seen just once. The CDR3 loop reads CASSQHPGGRGEQFF. In DNA, the CDR3 is TGTGCCAGCAGCCAGCACCCGGGGGGGCGTGGTGAGCAGTTCTTC. The rearrangement links TRBV3-1 to TRBJ2-1, with 8 bases identical to TRBD2. This CDR3 has 15 residues. Unmatched junction bases numbered 10, after V lost 3 bases and J lost 9 bases. Germline CDR1 reads LGHDT; CDR2 reads YNNKEL (reference sequence).

Notes on this clone: Since a much larger clone is just one base distant, this may be a read error. Different DNA sequences within this sample yield the same CDR3. The chain has TRBV12-5 and TRBJ2-7; D is unresolved. The CDR3 covers 8 residues. Germline V gives CDR1 LGHNT, CDR2 FRNRAP. CDR3 protein: CATYEQYF. CDR3 coding DNA: TGCGCTACGTACGAGCAGTACTTC.

This clone occurred many times. The rearrangement links TRBV28 to TRBJ1-6, with 8 nucleotides matching TRBD1. This CDR3 has 15 residues. In germline, CDR1 is MDHEN, CDR2 SYDVKM. V gave up 6 bases and J gave up 10 bases; unmatched junction bases: 11. In nucleotides, the CDR3 is TGTGCCAGCAGCCCAGGGACAGGCTTGGGGTCACCCCTCCACTTT. Its translation: CASSPGTGLGSPLHF.

This clone was counted many times. This rearrangement joins TRBV15 to TRBJ2-5, with D possibly being TRBD1 or TRBD2 (5 bases each). The V end lost 7 bases, the J end lost 5 bases, and 17 bases lay between the germline ends. The CDR3 spans 14 residues. Germline V lookup: CDR1 LNHNV, CDR2 YYDKDF (reference sequence). CDR3 nucleotides: TGTGCCACCACCCCCGGGGCCTGGCAGGAGACCCAGTACTTC. This gives the protein CATTPGAWQETQYF.

This clone showed up many times. Other DNA sequences in this specimen translate into the identical CDR3. For the CDR3, the DNA is TGTGCCAGCACCACAGGGGGCCACAATGAAAAACTGTTTTTT. The encoded protein is CASTTGGHNEKLFF. V gene TRBV28 combines with J gene TRBJ1-4, with 9 bases lining up with TRBD1. The CDR3 covers 14 residues. Germline assignment: CDR1 MDHEN and CDR2 SYDVKM. V shed 7 bases, J shed 5 bases, and the junction held 5 bases outside the gene matches.

Points on this clone: This may be a read error, as it is one base from a much larger clone. The CDR3 loop reads CSVGGEGRRKAFF. The CDR3 DNA is TGCAGCGTTGGGGGCGAGGGACGCAGAAAAGCTTTCTTT. The rearrangement links TRBV29-1 to TRBJ1-1; the D gene is possibly TRBD1 (5 bases). V lost 4 bases and J lost 9, with 18 bases in between. Germline V lookup: CDR1 SQVTM, CDR2 ANQGSEA. The CDR3 has 13 amino acids.

There are many counts of this clone. V and J are TRBV3-1 and TRBJ1-2, with unresolved D. V lost 4 bases and J lost 7, with 10 bases in between. Germline loops: CDR1 LGHDT, CDR2 YNNKEL (reference sequence). CDR3 size: 12 residues. CDR3 in DNA: TGTGCCAGCAGCCTACAAAATGGTGGCTACACCTTC. Translation: CASSLQNGGYTF.

This clone was recorded many times. The chain employs TRBV18 and TRBJ2-1, with D perhaps given as TRBD1 or TRBD2 (5 bases each). V was pared by 2 bases and J by 0 bases, with 14 bases between. Looked up from germline, CDR1 is KGHSH and CDR2 is LQKENI. There are 17 residues in the CDR3. In nucleotides, the CDR3 is TGTGCCAGCTCACCAGGGCAGGGAGTATCCTCCTACAATGAGCAGTTCTTC. Translating it yields CASSPGQGVSSYNEQFF.

The chain links TRBV5-6 to TRBJ1-5, with no clear D. V was shortened by 0 bases and J by 1 base, with 5 bases between the two germline ends. Germline-derived CDR1 and CDR2 are SGHDT and YYEEEE. The length of the CDR3 is 14 residues. The CDR3 coding sequence is TGTGCCAGCAGCTTGGAAGCGAGCAATCAGCCCCAGCATTTT. Translated: CASSLEASNQPQHF. Full variable domain (remainder filled in from reference TRBV5-6 and TRBJ1-5): DAGVTQSPTHLIKTRGQQVTLRCSPKSGHDTVSWYQQALGQGPQFIFQYYEEEERQRGNFPDRFSGHQFPNYSSELNVNALLLGDSALYLCASSLEASNQPQHFGDGTRLSIL.

This clone has at least ten counts. Other DNA sequences in this sample translate to the same CDR3. V is TRBV15 and J is TRBJ1-2; no definite D call. The CDR3 totals 13 residues. Germline V CDR1 and CDR2: LNHNV, YYDKDF (reference sequence). V was cut by 0 bases and J by 2 bases, with 4 bases left in between. In nucleotides, the CDR3 is TGTGCCACCAGCAGAGAGGGGAACTATGGCTACACCTTC. This sequence encodes CATSREGNYGYTF.

There are many counts of this clone. J is TRBJ2-2 and V is TRBV28, with 8 bases fitting TRBD1. J lost 7 bases, V lost 5 bases, and 12 bases had no gene match. This CDR3 contains 16 residues. The germline gives CDR1 MDHEN, CDR2 SYDVKM. The DNA of the CDR3 is TGTGCCAGCAGTCCCCTAGGGGACAGGACCAACGGGGAGCTGTTTTTT. This codes for CASSPLGDRTNGELFF.

Regarding this clone: At one end the junction does not follow the germline gene, possibly because of a read error. This chain uses TRBV6-1 with TRBJ1-6, with D possibly matching TRBD1 (6 bases). The CDR3 contains 12 residues. Germline CDR1 and CDR2: MNHNS and SASEGT. The CDR3 region has the DNA TGTGCCAGTGGACAGTCTAACTCACCCATCCACTTT. Encoded protein: CASGQSNSPIHF.

This clone came up many times. This sequence joins TRBV12-3 or TRBV12-4 and TRBJ2-1, with 7 positions matching TRBD2. Trimming took 10 bases from V and 9 from J; bases not matched to a gene: 21. The CDR3 is 16 amino acids. CDR3 coding DNA: TGTGCCACCAAATCATCGGGGGGTGGGGGTGGGGGTGAGCAGTTCTTC. Protein sequence: CATKSSGGGGGGEQFF.

As to this clone: At one of its ends the junction is not consistent with the germline gene, which may arise from a read error. V gene TRBV6-5 combines with J gene TRBJ2-7; D gene unclear. The CDR3 runs to 16 residues. Germline assignment: CDR1 MNHEY and CDR2 SVGAGI. CDR3: CASSSPRSQSSYEHYF. The CDR3 coding sequence is TGTGCCAGCAGTTCCCCCCGTTCCCAGAGCTCCTACGAGCATTACTTC.

This clone was counted ten times or more. The chain couples TRBV6-1 to TRBJ1-6; the match to TRBD1 covers 9 bases. The junction had 5 bases not matched to a gene; V was cut back by 6 bases and J by 2 bases. This CDR3 has 16 amino acids. Per germline, CDR1 MNHNS and CDR2 SASEGT. CDR3: CASSPDRGAYNSPLHF. CDR3 sequence (DNA): TGTGCCAGCAGCCCGGACAGGGGCGCCTATAATTCACCCCTCCACTTT.

This clone has at least ten counts. The chain couples TRBV19 to TRBJ1-5; the D is unclear. Germline V CDR1 and CDR2: LNHDA, SQIVND (reference sequence). CDR3 length: 15 residues. With 7 bases removed from V and 3 bases from J, the gap between germline ends came to 16 bases. This CDR3 reads CASTKTGGLNQPQHF. The CDR3 DNA follows: TGTGCCAGTACAAAAACCGGAGGCCTCAATCAGCCCCAGCATTTT.

About this clone itself: A much more abundant neighbour one base away suggests this may be a read error. V is TRBV20-1 and J is TRBJ2-3, with unresolved D. This CDR3 is built from 15 residues. The V end lost 3 bases, the J end lost 1 base, and 14 bases lay between the germline ends. Germline V lookup: CDR1 DFQATT, CDR2 SNEGSKA (reference sequence). The CDR3 sequence is CSASHGSGGTDTQYF. CDR3 DNA: TGCAGTGCTAGCCACGGGTCAGGAGGCACAGATACGCAGTATTTT.

As for this clone: The germline gene is not matched at one end of the junction; a read error may be the cause. The chain carries TRBV5-6 and TRBJ2-1; D is uncertain. Germline V gene data show CDR1 as SGHDT and CDR2 as YYEEEE. CDR3 length: 11 residues. In DNA, the CDR3 is TGTGCCAGCAGCTCCGGCAATGAGCATTTCTTC. It translates to CASSSGNEHFF.

At least ten counts were recorded for this clone. The chain has TRBV7-8 and TRBJ1-3; D not certain. Deletions cut 3 bases from V and 6 bases from J, with 12 bases between. Germline V gene data show CDR1 as SGHVS and CDR2 as FQNEAQ. This CDR3 has 14 amino acids. The CDR3 sequence is CASSLAGRLNTIYF. The CDR3 nucleotides are TGTGCCAGCAGCTTGGCGGGGAGATTAAACACCATATATTTT.

In its sample, this clone was seen a few times. The junction departs from the called germline gene at one end, perhaps through a read error. The chain uses TRBV10-1 and TRBJ1-1; D not certain. Germline CDR1 and CDR2: WNHNN and SYGVQD (reference sequence). The CDR3 sequence is 14 residues long. The DNA of the CDR3 is TGCGCCAGCAGCTCCGGACGTATGAACGCTGAATCTTCCTTT. As protein: CASSSGRMNAESSF.

This clone was recorded many times. For the CDR3, the DNA is TGCGCCAGCAGCCAATTTGGACAGGGGGCCGACAATGAGCAGTTCTTC. Amino acids: CASSQFGQGADNEQFF. This chain joins TRBV4-1 and TRBJ2-1, with 11 positions matching TRBD1. The CDR3 loop spans 16 amino acids. Germline loops: CDR1 MGHRA, CDR2 YSYEKL. The junction had 5 bases not matched to a gene; V was cut back by 2 bases and J by 5 bases.

This clone was counted at least ten times. The genes are TRBV4-1 and TRBJ1-2; 9 bases match TRBD1. Germline CDR1 reads MGHRA; CDR2 reads YSYEKL. J was trimmed by 4 bases and V by 2 bases; bases with no gene match: 8. CDR3 length equals 16 residues. The CDR3 protein is CASSQTGQGRTYGYTF. CDR3 sequence (DNA): TGCGCCAGCAGCCAAACTGGACAGGGGAGGACCTATGGCTACACCTTC.

This clone was counted only a few times. Germline and junction disagree at one end, which may indicate a read error. The chain links TRBV10-3 to TRBJ2-3; the D gene is possibly TRBD1 (7 bases). The CDR3 has 15 amino acids. The germline V gene has CDR1 ENHRY and CDR2 SYGVKD. CDR3 region: CATTGQATSTGTKYF. The DNA for the CDR3 is TGTGCCACCACAGGACAGGCAACTAGCACAGGTACGAAGTATTTT.

This clone was picked up a small number of times. The chain joins TRBV5-6 to TRBJ2-7; possibly TRBD1 for D (6 bases). This CDR3 spans 14 amino acids. V was cut by 1 base and J by 4 bases, with 12 bases left in between. CDR1 SGHDT and CDR2 YYEEEE come from the germline V gene. The CDR3 coding sequence is TGTGCCAGCAGCTTGACAGGGTGGGAATACGAGCAGTACTTC. The encoded protein is CASSLTGWEYEQYF.

A few counts support this clone. The J gene is TRBJ2-7, the V gene TRBV2; D is perhaps TRBD1 or TRBD2 (5 bases each). Trimming took 6 bases from V and 0 from J, leaving 15 bases between them. This CDR3 comprises 15 residues. Germline values: CDR1 SNHLY, CDR2 FYNNEI. This CDR3 is CASRTPGPNSYEQYF. In DNA, the CDR3 is TGTGCCAGCAGGACACCGGGACCCAACTCCTACGAGCAGTACTTC.

Many counts were recorded for this clone. A much larger clone sits a single nucleotide away, making a read error possible. Other DNA sequences from this sample encode an identical CDR3 as well. This chain uses TRBV5-1 with TRBJ2-2; 8 positions match TRBD1. The CDR3 loop spans 15 amino acids. CDR1 SGHRS and CDR2 YFSETQ come from the germline V gene. The V segment lost 4 bases and the J segment 8 bases; nucleotides outside the gene matches: 10. CDR3 amino acids: CASSEPRDRFGELFF. In DNA, the CDR3 is TGCGCCAGCAGCGAGCCCCGGGACAGGTTTGGGGAGCTGTTTTTT.

The chain links TRBV20-1 to TRBJ2-3, with 7 bases fitting TRBD1. V shed 2 bases and J 5 bases; nucleotides not matched to a gene: 16. The CDR3 sequence is 17 residues long. Germline assignment: CDR1 DFQATT and CDR2 SNEGSKA (reference sequence). The CDR3 bases are TGCAGTGCTAGATGGCCCATCCGGGACAGACACAGAGATACGCAGTATTTT. This translates into CSARWPIRDRHRDTQYF.